This T cell receptor (beta chain) emerged from a study of T cell responses to AZD1222 COVID-19 vaccine. Study-level findings and limits: Distributed over spike, vaccine-associated CD4 TCRs predominated at 160-218 and 743-854.

Concerning this clone itself: As yet, its antigen is unknown.

Libraries were prepared by immunoSEQ multiplex PCR; TCRdb keeps only in-frame clonotypes and omits some of them. The sample shows about 70,000 clones, 85% of them seen only once. Germline V gene data show CDR1 as SGHRS and CDR2 as YFSETQ. This CDR3 is built from 15 residues. The germline V and J ends were trimmed by 0 bases and 5 bases, with 14 bases remaining between them. The TCR comes from an adult in good health. The genes are TRBV5-1 and TRBJ1-2; TRBD1 is a possible D gene (5 bases). The sequencing used peripheral blood, collected on day 0 of AZD1222 vaccination. CDR3 residues: CASSLGAARGYGYTF. DNA of the CDR3: TGCGCCAGCAGCTTGGGTGCGGCCCGGGGGTATGGCTACACCTTC.